This TCR beta chain was found in a study of regulatory T cells in long-lasting Graves disease. Sample time point: newly diagnosed GD, antithyroid drugs for less than 3 months. Making the TCR library involved RNA that had been extracted from PBMCs. Diagnosis followed American Thyroid Association guidelines for Graves' disease. V lost 0 bases and J lost 5, with 11 bases in between. There are 14 residues in the CDR3. CDR1 and CDR2 from the germline V gene are MDHEN and SYDVKM. This clonotype was seen ten or more times. TCR beta libraries were built with iRepertoire HTBI primers and Arm-PCR of CDR3 regions. TCRdb redid the calling of the multiplex PCR reads with MiXCR, one entry per CDR3 protein. The profile shows approximately 470,000 distinct CDR3 sequences, under 20% of them singletons. The same specimen was also included in a second study, on T cells in Graves' hyperthyroidism and ophthalmopathy.

This chain joins TRBV28 and TRBJ2-7; TRBD1 might be the D (5 bases). Here the sequenced sample was peripheral blood mononuclear cells (PBMCs), taken at new diagnosis, from a patient treated with antithyroid drugs. The TCR originated in a man aged 35-49 years with Graves disease. CDR3 sequence reads: CASSLWDTADEQYF. The CDR3 DNA reads TGTGCCAGCAGTTTATGGGACACCGCTGACGAGCAGTACTTC.